Listed below are T cell receptor beta chains from one sample, sequenced in a study of shared clonotypes between healthy human individuals. Profiling relied on immunoSEQ multiplex PCR, and the TCRdb table lists in-frame clones only, not all of them. The data contain about 490,000 clones, about 82% of them singletons. The specimen sequenced was PBMCs. Receptor source: a woman in her thirties or forties in good health. Some clones in this sample may be carry-over from other donors' samples. CDR3s include the opening cysteine and the closing phenylalanine or tryptophan. The D gene is left open where the match is weak. The listing skips clone size in some rows; elsewhere it reads once, few, many or a size class.

J,size,D,V,CDR3,DNA
TRBJ1-4,-,-,TRBV28,CASSFINLAEKLFF,TGTGCCAGCAGTTTTATCAACCTGGCCGAAAAACTGTTTTTT
TRBJ2-7,-,-,TRBV7-2,CASSFGGQRNEQYF,TGTGCCAGCAGCTTTGGGGGGCAAAGGAACGAGCAGTACTTC
TRBJ2-7,-,TRBD2,TRBV5-3,CARSLAGRASYEQYF,TGTGCCAGAAGCTTGGCCGGGAGGGCCTCCTACGAGCAGTACTTC
TRBJ1-3,-,TRBD1,TRBV28,CASSLWSGGNRANTIYF,TGTGCCAGCAGTTTATGGTCAGGGGGCAACAGGGCAAACACCATATATTTT
TRBJ2-2,-,TRBD1,TRBV5-6,CASSPGTGGTGELFF,TGTGCCAGCAGCCCGGGGACAGGTGGGACCGGGGAGCTGTTTTTT
TRBJ2-2,once,TRBD2,TRBV6-1,CASSVTLAGRAGELFF,TGTGCCAGCAGTGTCACCCTAGCGGGACGGGCCGGGGAGCTGTTTTTT
TRBJ2-3,-,TRBD2,TRBV11-3,CASSSGLAGLTDTQYF,TGTGCCAGCAGCTCCGGACTAGCGGGCCTCACAGATACGCAGTATTTT
TRBJ2-1,-,TRBD2,TRBV28,CASSYGGSENEQFF,TGTGCCAGCAGTTACGGCGGGAGTGAGAATGAGCAGTTCTTC
TRBJ2-3,-,-,TRBV7-2,CASSLGQPSTDTQYF,TGTGCCAGCAGCTTAGGACAGCCCAGCACAGATACGCAGTATTTT
TRBJ2-1,-,TRBD2,TRBV30,CAWSRRGNYNEQFF,TGTGCCTGGAGTAGGCGGGGGAACTACAATGAGCAGTTCTTC
TRBJ2-7,-,-,TRBV5-4,CASSLNAGNSEQYF,TGTGCCAGCAGCTTAAATGCGGGGAATAGCGAGCAGTACTTC
TRBJ2-7,few,-,TRBV27,CATIGAAYEQYF,TGTGCCACCATCGGGGCTGCCTACGAGCAGTACTTC
TRBJ2-3,once,TRBD2,TRBV18,CASSPLPTSGTSTDTQYF,TGTGCCAGCTCACCTCTTCCAACTAGCGGGACTAGCACAGATACGCAGTATTTT
TRBJ2-1,-,-,TRBV6-6,CASSSRRHEQFF,TGTGCCAGCAGTTCACGGCGTCATGAGCAGTTCTTC
TRBJ2-5,few,TRBD1,TRBV28,CASSPDRDSGETQYF,TGTGCCAGCAGTCCCGACAGGGATTCGGGAGAGACCCAGTACTTC
TRBJ2-2,-,TRBD2,TRBV11-3,CASSPLAGGRTGELFF,TGTGCCAGCAGCCCTCTAGCGGGAGGGAGGACCGGGGAGCTGTTTTTT
TRBJ2-5,-,-,TRBV29-1,CSVALDASAQYF,TGCAGCGTTGCTCTCGATGCGTCGGCCCAGTACTTC
TRBJ2-5,-,TRBD2,TRBV18,CASSPRREGETQYF,TGTGCCAGCTCACCACGGCGGGAGGGAGAGACCCAGTACTTC
TRBJ2-5,-,-,TRBV7-9,CASSFTGYEETQYF,TGTGCCAGCAGCTTCACAGGGTACGAAGAGACCCAGTACTTC
TRBJ1-4,-,-,TRBV29-1,CSVEGGGNEKLFF,TGCAGCGTTGAAGGCGGAGGGAATGAAAAACTGTTTTTT
TRBJ2-7,-,-,TRBV7-9,CASSFRESSYEQYF,TGTGCCAGCAGCTTCAGGGAGAGCTCCTACGAGCAGTACTTC
TRBJ2-7,-,TRBD2,TRBV5-5,CASSTRDYPTGYEQYF,TGTGCCAGCAGCACCCGGGACTACCCTACCGGCTACGAGCAGTACTTC
TRBJ2-7,-,-,TRBV6-1,CASSDVDEQYF,TGTGCCAGCAGTGATGTTGACGAGCAGTACTTC
TRBJ2-7,-,TRBD1,TRBV7-6,CASSPNIGNRGSYEQYF,TGTGCCAGCAGTCCAAATATAGGAAACAGGGGATCCTACGAGCAGTACTTC
TRBJ2-7,-,-,TRBV9,CASSPHVSFEQYF,TGTGCCAGCAGCCCCCATGTGTCTTTCGAGCAGTACTTC
TRBJ1-1,-,TRBD1,TRBV18,CASSPLQGENTEAFF,TGTGCCAGCTCACCTCTTCAGGGGGAGAACACTGAAGCTTTCTTT
TRBJ1-2,-,-,TRBV6-1,CASSEVPGAGYGYTF,TGTGCCAGCAGTGAAGTGCCGGGGGCAGGCTATGGCTACACCTTC
TRBJ2-2,few,-,TRBV4-2,CASSQDRRIPRELFF,TGTGCCAGCAGCCAAGATCGCCGGATACCCCGTGAGCTGTTTTTT
TRBJ2-5,-,TRBD2,TRBV5-6,CASSLYRASGRELETQYF,TGTGCCAGCAGCTTGTATCGGGCTAGCGGGAGGGAGTTGGAGACCCAGTACTTC
TRBJ2-5,-,TRBD2,TRBV9,CASSVGGGVETQYF,TGTGCCAGCAGCGTAGGGGGAGGGGTGGAGACCCAGTACTTC
TRBJ2-2,-,-,TRBV27,CASSFHTGELFF,TGTGCCAGCAGTTTTCACACCGGGGAGCTGTTTTTT
TRBJ2-3,-,TRBD2,TRBV30,CAWSYLKAGSTDTQYF,TGTGCCTGGAGCTACCTAAAAGCGGGGAGCACAGATACGCAGTATTTT
TRBJ1-5,many,-,TRBV7-8,CASSSQTWFSNQPQHF,TGTGCCAGCAGCTCTCAGACGTGGTTTAGCAATCAGCCCCAGCATTTT
TRBJ1-2,-,TRBD1,TRBV9,CASSPGRGQGAPNYGYTF,TGTGCCAGCAGCCCTGGGAGGGGACAGGGGGCCCCAAACTATGGCTACACCTTC
TRBJ1-5,few,TRBD1,TRBV5-1,CASSFGTANQPQHF,TGCGCCAGCAGCTTCGGGACAGCAAATCAGCCCCAGCATTTT
TRBJ2-2,few,-,TRBV11-2,CASSPRWELFF,TGTGCCAGCAGCCCCCGATGGGAGCTGTTTTTT
TRBJ2-3,-,TRBD2,TRBV10-3,CAISDASGRAPDTQYF,TGTGCCATCAGTGACGCTAGCGGGAGGGCCCCAGATACGCAGTATTTT
TRBJ2-6,-,-,TRBV4-1,CASSQIGANVLTF,TGCGCCAGCAGCCAAATAGGGGCCAACGTCCTGACTTTC
TRBJ1-1,-,TRBD1,TRBV27,CASSSPVDRATEAFF,TGTGCCAGCAGCTCCCCCGTAGACAGGGCCACTGAAGCTTTCTTT
TRBJ1-5,-,TRBD1,TRBV27,CASRMTGASYSNQPQHF,TGTGCCAGCAGGATGACAGGGGCAAGCTATAGCAATCAGCCCCAGCATTTT
TRBJ2-1,-,-,TRBV4-1,CASSQGHTSNEQFF,TGCGCCAGCAGCCAAGGTCATACGAGCAATGAGCAGTTCTTC
TRBJ2-7,-,-,TRBV7-2,CASSLDYEQYF,TGTGCCAGCAGCTTAGATTACGAGCAGTACTTC
TRBJ1-2,-,-,TRBV5-6,CASSLGRSDYGYTF,TGTGCCAGCAGCTTGGGGAGAAGCGACTATGGCTACACCTTC
TRBJ1-1,-,-,TRBV6-6,CATTWTANTEAFF,TGTGCCACCACTTGGACAGCGAACACTGAAGCTTTCTTT
TRBJ2-3,many,-,TRBV28,CASSFTRPAIELARVPTDTQYF,TGTGCCAGCAGTTTCACCCGGCCTGCGATCGAACTAGCTCGAGTCCCCACAGATACGCAGTATTTT
TRBJ2-2,-,-,TRBV2,CASSERGASGELFF,TGTGCCAGCAGTGAACGAGGGGCGTCCGGGGAGCTGTTTTTT
TRBJ1-2,few,-,TRBV6-5,CASSWGGNYGYTF,TGTGCCAGCAGTTGGGGGGGGAACTATGGCTACACCTTC
TRBJ2-5,-,-,TRBV29-1,CSVVPLGYQETQYF,TGCAGCGTTGTGCCCCTAGGGTACCAAGAGACCCAGTACTTC